Each of the 18 T cell receptor beta chains below was sequenced from the same sample in a study of blood T cell repertoires in COVID-19. The data were produced by immunoSEQ multiplex PCR, yet TCRdb's version contains in-frame clones alone and is incomplete. The table includes 90,000 to 100,000 clones, approximately 86% detected once. Input material: peripheral blood. The receptors come from a man older than 75 with acute or convalescent COVID-19.

The chain joins TRBV6-5 to TRBJ2-7; D is perhaps TRBD2 (5 bases). V gave up 6 bases and J gave up 4 bases, with 10 bases separating them. The CDR3 is 12 amino acids. Germline V CDR1 and CDR2: MNHEY, SVGAGI. The CDR3 loop reads CASRLDSYEQYF. CDR3 nucleotides: TGTGCCAGCAGACTGGACTCATACGAGCAGTACTTC.

The chain couples TRBV6-2 or TRBV6-3 to TRBJ2-7; D is possibly TRBD2 (6 bases). CDR3 size: 16 residues. CDR1 and CDR2 (germline): MNHEY, SVGEGT. Trimming pared 2 bases from V and 2 bases from J, leaving 16 bases between. The CDR3 is CASSYEGLEWTYEQYF. CDR3 sequence (DNA): TGTGCCAGCAGTTACGAGGGACTCGAGTGGACCTACGAGCAGTACTTC.

V gene TRBV27 combines with J gene TRBJ1-2; D is possibly TRBD1 (5 bases). CDR3 size: 12 residues. CDR1 is MNHEY and CDR2 is SMNVEV in the germline V gene (reference sequence). V gave up 4 bases and J gave up 2 bases, with 5 bases separating them. The CDR3 bases are TGTGCCAGCAGTTCAGGGAACTATGGCTACACCTTC. Encoded protein: CASSSGNYGYTF.

J is TRBJ1-4 and V is TRBV28, with a weak D call TRBD1 (6 bases). Trimming removed 6 bases at V and 8 bases at J, with 19 bases between. The CDR3 consists of 15 residues. Germline-derived CDR1 and CDR2 are MDHEN and SYDVKM. The CDR3 loop is CASSTTTGSWEKLFF. The CDR3 DNA sequence: TGTGCCAGCAGCACTACCACAGGGAGTTGGGAAAAACTGTTTTTT.

This sequence joins TRBV5-4 and TRBJ1-1; a weak D match, TRBD1 (5 bases). The CDR3 totals 15 residues. Trimming removed 4 bases at V and 4 bases at J, with 17 bases between. Germline V gene lookup returns CDR1 SGHNT and CDR2 YYREEE (reference sequence). The CDR3 loop is CASSPGGVLSTEAFF. Written as DNA, the CDR3 is TGTGCCAGCAGCCCTGGAGGGGTATTGAGCACTGAAGCTTTCTTT.

The V gene is TRBV7-3, the J gene TRBJ2-2; D is uncertain. The CDR3 has 15 amino acids. From germline, CDR1 is SGHTA and CDR2 FQGTGA. Trimming took off 4 bases at V and 1 base at J, with 10 bases between the two ends. The CDR3 DNA is TGTGCCAGCAGCTCTACCTTAGAGAACACCGGGGAGCTGTTTTTT. Encoded protein: CASSSTLENTGELFF.

This clone was seen repeatedly, ten times or more. The V call is TRBV13, the J call TRBJ2-1, with D unresolved. V gave up 3 bases and J gave up 7 bases, with 7 bases separating them. Looked up from germline, CDR1 is PRHDT and CDR2 is FYEKMQ (reference sequence). The CDR3 extends over 12 amino acids. CDR3 region: CASSFPRNEQFF. DNA for the CDR3: TGTGCCAGCAGCTTCCCACGGAATGAGCAGTTCTTC.

The chain carries TRBV12-3 or TRBV12-4 and TRBJ1-2; D is uncertain. V lost 5 bases to trimming and J lost 4 bases, with 11 bases between them. The CDR3 is 13 residues long. CDR3 nucleotides: TGTGCCAGCAGTGGGGAGGACGGCTATGGCTACACCTTC. Amino acids: CASSGEDGYGYTF.

Of note for this clone: One end of the junction does not line up with germline, which may come from a read error. The J gene is TRBJ2-4, the V gene TRBV5-3; 8 bases line up with TRBD2. Being an ORF, TRBV5-3 has a function that is uncertain. This CDR3 comprises 17 residues. For the CDR3, the DNA is TGTGCCAGAAGCTTGGTATGGCGGGAGGCCTCCAAAGACATTCAGTACTTC. This translates into CARSLVWREASKDIQYF.

V usage is TRBV6-2 or TRBV6-3 and J usage is TRBJ2-7, with D perhaps matching TRBD1 (6 bases). The germline CDR1 and CDR2 sequences are MNHEY and SVGEGT. This CDR3 is 13 amino acids long. V lost 7 bases to trimming and J lost 2 bases, with 12 bases between them. The CDR3 loop reads CASTPTGTYEQYF. In nucleotides, the CDR3 is TGTGCCAGCACCCCGACAGGAACCTACGAGCAGTACTTC.

The chain is built from TRBV29-1 and TRBJ2-5; D unclear. CDR1 and CDR2 (germline): SQVTM, ANQGSEA. The CDR3 length is 12 residues. The germline V and J ends were trimmed by 4 bases and 3 bases, with 9 bases remaining between them. DNA of the CDR3: TGCAGCGTTGCCCAGCGTAAAGAGACCCAGTACTTC. It yields the protein CSVAQRKETQYF.

The chain recombines TRBV28 with TRBJ1-5; a weak D match, TRBD1 (5 bases). The germline V gene has CDR1 MDHEN and CDR2 SYDVKM. Trimming left V 2 bases short and J 11 bases short, with 10 bases between. This CDR3 contains 12 residues. The CDR3 region is CASSLQGRSQHF. The CDR3 DNA follows: TGTGCCAGCAGTTTACAGGGTCGGTCCCAGCATTTT.

This clone came up a few times. The gene calls are TRBV11-2 and TRBJ2-7, with a tentative D call TRBD2 (6 bases). Germline CDR1 SGHAT, CDR2 FQNNGV. This CDR3 has 17 amino acids. With 3 bases removed from V and 0 bases from J, the gap between germline ends came to 18 bases. The CDR3 sequence: CASSFGAGRASSYEQYF. The DNA of the CDR3 is TGTGCCAGCAGCTTTGGGGCGGGGCGGGCCTCCTCCTACGAGCAGTACTTC.

About this clone: Other nucleotide sequences from this sample produce the same CDR3. The rearrangement links TRBV7-8 to TRBJ1-4; no firm D call. Germline V gene data show CDR1 as SGHVS and CDR2 as FQNEAQ. This CDR3 is 13 amino acids long. V was shortened by 5 bases and J by 4 bases, with 8 bases between the two germline ends. Written as DNA, the CDR3 is TGTGCCAGCAGCCGCAGTCTTAATGAAAAACTGTTTTTT. It yields the protein CASSRSLNEKLFF.

V is TRBV18 and J is TRBJ1-1; the D is unclear. V was clipped by 3 bases and J by 1 base, with 6 bases between them. CDR3 length equals 13 residues. In germline, CDR1 is KGHSH, CDR2 LQKENI. CDR3 loop: CASSPPSNTEAFF. CDR3 nucleotide sequence: TGTGCCAGCTCACCCCCATCGAACACTGAAGCTTTCTTT.

The chain couples TRBV10-2 to TRBJ2-2; perhaps TRBD2 as D (6 bases). Trimming stripped 3 bases from V and 5 bases from J, with 16 bases between. Germline assignment: CDR1 WSHSY and CDR2 SAAADI. This CDR3 contains 16 residues. The CDR3 spells CASSDPAGRRTGELFF. DNA for the CDR3: TGCGCCAGCAGTGACCCAGCCGGGAGAAGGACCGGGGAGCTGTTTTTT.

This chain links TRBV30 with TRBJ2-7, with TRBD1 matching 8 bases. This CDR3 is built from 14 residues. J gave up 5 bases and V 0 bases, and 6 bases lay outside the gene matches. CDR1 GTSNPN and CDR2 SVGIG come from the germline V gene (reference sequence). In nucleotides, the CDR3 is TGTGCCTGGAGTGTACGCAGGGGGCGGAACGAGCAGTACTTC. This translates into CAWSVRRGRNEQYF.

This clone appeared once. The chain links TRBV27 to TRBJ2-1; 10 nucleotides agree with TRBD1. Per the germline V gene, CDR1 is MNHEY and CDR2 is SMNVEV (reference sequence). Germline trimming cut 6 bases from V and 0 bases from J; bases unmatched to any gene: 2. The CDR3 totals 15 residues. The DNA of the CDR3 is TGTGCCAGCAGGGGACAGGGGACCTCCTACAATGAGCAGTTCTTC. Amino acids: CASRGQGTSYNEQFF.